This T cell receptor (beta chain) was recorded in a study of blood T cell repertoires in COVID-19. Libraries were prepared by immunoSEQ multiplex PCR; TCRdb keeps only in-frame clonotypes and omits some of them. The sample holds about 89,000 clones; 60% to 85% are singletons and the top ten take about half. Germline assignment: CDR1 LGHDT and CDR2 YNNKEL (reference sequence). The CDR3 extends over 12 amino acids. The V gene lost 5 bases and the J gene lost 4 bases, with 7 bases spanning the gap. The sequenced sample was peripheral blood. This clonotype was obtained from a human donor in a cohort sampled during active COVID-19. The V gene is TRBV3-1 (or the pseudogene TRBV3-2), the J gene TRBJ2-3; D remains unclear. CDR3 sequence: CASSVEADTQYF. The DNA for the CDR3 is TGTGCCAGCAGCGTAGAGGCAGATACGCAGTATTTT.